This is a list of T cell receptor beta chains from one sample in a study of vaccination and CD4 T cells after COVID-19. Via MiXCR, TCRdb re-called the PCR reads, giving one row per CDR3 protein. The table shows fewer than 9,000 distinct CDR3 sequences, with about three quarters occurring only once. These receptors have no identified antigens. Material for sequencing was CD4+ T cells from blood, cultured in vitro. These receptors were obtained from a human donor who had recovered from COVID-19. Both conserved end residues are part of each CDR3.

v_gene	j_gene	CDR3aa
TRBV6-1	TRBJ2-5	CASREALGAGQETQYF
TRBV6-5	TRBJ1-6	CASSYVGSYNSPLHF
TRBV6-5	TRBJ2-7	CASSSPSTATYEQYF
TRBV7-2	TRBJ2-7	CASSLGKARIYEQYF
TRBV20-1	TRBJ2-1	CSARSGQGGNEQFF
TRBV11-2	TRBJ1-1	CASSQRLGIRTEAFF
TRBV20-1	TRBJ2-7	CSARVGSAGSPYEQYF
TRBV7-9	TRBJ1-6	CASSTGNSPLHF
TRBV20-1	TRBJ2-7	CSAVRQATYEQYF
TRBV2	TRBJ1-1	CASLPGQGFSEAFF
TRBV7-2	TRBJ1-3	CASNRYYGDRVGRGTIYF
TRBV6-2/TRBV6-3	TRBJ1-2	CASSFRGIAGQGYTF
TRBV6-2/TRBV6-3	TRBJ1-5	CASSYSPGRRNQPQHF
TRBV7-2	TRBJ2-4	CASSLALRFDLAKNIQYF
TRBV20-1	TRBJ1-3	CSALDRRSGNTIYF
TRBV12-3/TRBV12-4	TRBJ2-7	CASSLGAGLRYEQYF
TRBV15	TRBJ2-5	CATSRDPSGRETQYF
TRBV4-1	TRBJ2-5	CASSSTLAGPEETQYF
TRBV7-2	TRBJ2-1	CASSLAGLAGGFF
TRBV19	TRBJ2-5	CASSFYRQGQETQYF
TRBV7-6	TRBJ1-2	CASSPAGESYGYTF
TRBV20-1	TRBJ1-1	CSAGGAGSGYGAFF
TRBV20-1	TRBJ1-5	CSARPWQDGQPQHF
TRBV7-9	TRBJ1-2	CASSLETSPYGYTF
TRBV6-2/TRBV6-3	TRBJ2-3	CASSLSGDTQYF
TRBV28	TRBJ1-2	CASSFIGQPILNYGYTF
TRBV6-1	TRBJ2-7	CASSKPQGYEQYF